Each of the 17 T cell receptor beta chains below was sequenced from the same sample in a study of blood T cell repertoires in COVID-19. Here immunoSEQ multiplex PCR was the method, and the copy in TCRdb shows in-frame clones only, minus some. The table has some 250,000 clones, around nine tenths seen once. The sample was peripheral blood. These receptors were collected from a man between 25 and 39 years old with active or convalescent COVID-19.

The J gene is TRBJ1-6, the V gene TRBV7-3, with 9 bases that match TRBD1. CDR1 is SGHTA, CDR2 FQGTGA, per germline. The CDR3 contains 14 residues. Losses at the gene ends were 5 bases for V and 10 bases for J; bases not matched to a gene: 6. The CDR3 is CASSLGGQGSPLHF. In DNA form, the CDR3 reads TGTGCCAGCAGCCTCGGAGGACAGGGGTCACCCCTCCACTTT.

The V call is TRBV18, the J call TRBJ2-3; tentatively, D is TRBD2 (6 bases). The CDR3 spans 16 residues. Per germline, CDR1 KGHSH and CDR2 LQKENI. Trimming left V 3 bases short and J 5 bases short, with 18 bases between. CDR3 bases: TGTGCCAGCTCACCTGTCGTGGCGGGGAGAGGAGATACGCAGTATTTT. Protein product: CASSPVVAGRGDTQYF. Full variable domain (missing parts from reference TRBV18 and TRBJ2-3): NAGVMQNPRHLVRRRGQEARLRCSPMKGHSHVYWYRQLPEEGLKFMVYLQKENIIDESGMPKERFSAEFPKEGPSILRIQQVVRGDSAAYFCASSPVVAGRGDTQYFGPGTRLTVL.

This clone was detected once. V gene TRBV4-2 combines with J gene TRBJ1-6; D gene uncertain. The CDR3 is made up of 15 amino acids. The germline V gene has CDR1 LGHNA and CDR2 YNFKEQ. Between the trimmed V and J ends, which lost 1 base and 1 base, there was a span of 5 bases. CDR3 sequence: CASSQGRSYNSPLHF. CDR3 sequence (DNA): TGTGCCAGCAGCCAAGGGAGATCCTATAATTCACCCCTCCACTTT.

CDR3 in DNA: TGTGCCTGGAAGGGAGGGGCTCGTGGCTACACCTTC. It encodes CAWKGGARGYTF. The chain combines TRBV30 with TRBJ1-2; D is possibly TRBD1 (5 bases). The CDR3 consists of 12 residues. From germline, CDR1 is GTSNPN and CDR2 SVGIG (reference sequence). Between the trimmed V and J ends, which lost 4 bases and 7 bases, there was a span of 13 bases.

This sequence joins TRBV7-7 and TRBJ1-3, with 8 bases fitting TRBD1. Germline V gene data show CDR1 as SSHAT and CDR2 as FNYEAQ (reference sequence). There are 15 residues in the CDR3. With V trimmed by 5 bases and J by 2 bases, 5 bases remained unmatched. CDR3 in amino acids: CASSVGTGTGNTIYF. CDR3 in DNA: TGTGCCAGCAGCGTCGGGACAGGAACTGGAAACACCATATATTTT.

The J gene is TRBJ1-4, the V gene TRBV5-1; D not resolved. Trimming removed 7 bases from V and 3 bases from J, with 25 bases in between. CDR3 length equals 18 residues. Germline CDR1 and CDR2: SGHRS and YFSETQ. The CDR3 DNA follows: TGCGCCAGCTCCATTGGGCGTCCCCTTCTGTCAGCTAATGAAAAACTGTTTTTT. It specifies CASSIGRPLLSANEKLFF.

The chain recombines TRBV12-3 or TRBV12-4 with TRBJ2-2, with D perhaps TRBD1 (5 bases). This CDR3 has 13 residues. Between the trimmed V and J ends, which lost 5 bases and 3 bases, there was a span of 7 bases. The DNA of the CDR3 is TGTGCCAGCAGTCAGGGTTACACCGGGGAGCTGTTTTTT. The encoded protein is CASSQGYTGELFF.

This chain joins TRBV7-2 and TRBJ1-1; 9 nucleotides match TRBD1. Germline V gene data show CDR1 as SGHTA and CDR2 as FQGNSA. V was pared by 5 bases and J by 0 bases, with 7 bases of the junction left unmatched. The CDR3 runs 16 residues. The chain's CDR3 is CASSQGQGTMNTEAFF. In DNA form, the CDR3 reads TGTGCCAGCAGCCAGGGACAGGGAACAATGAACACTGAAGCTTTCTTT. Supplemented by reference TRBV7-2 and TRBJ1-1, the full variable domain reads GAGVSQSPSNKVTEKGKDVELRCDPISGHTALYWYRQSLGQGLEFLIYFQGNSAPDKSGLPSDRFSAERTGGSVSTLTIQRTQQEDSAVYLCASSQGQGTMNTEAFFGQGTRLTVV.

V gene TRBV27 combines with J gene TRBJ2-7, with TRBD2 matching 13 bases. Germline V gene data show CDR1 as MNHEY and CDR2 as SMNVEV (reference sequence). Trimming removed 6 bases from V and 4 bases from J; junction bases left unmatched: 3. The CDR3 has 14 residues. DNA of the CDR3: TGTGCCAGCAGCGGGACTAGCGGGGTTTACGAGCAGTACTTC. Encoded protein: CASSGTSGVYEQYF.

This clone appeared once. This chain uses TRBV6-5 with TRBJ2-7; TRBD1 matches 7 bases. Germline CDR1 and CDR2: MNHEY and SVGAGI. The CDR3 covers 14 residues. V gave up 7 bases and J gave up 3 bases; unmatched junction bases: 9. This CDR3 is CASTASGQIYEQYF. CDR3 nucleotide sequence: TGTGCCAGCACCGCATCGGGACAGATCTACGAGCAGTACTTC.

Written as DNA, the CDR3 is TGTGCCAGCAAGACAGGGAATAATGAAAAACTGTTTTTT. Translated, it gives CASKTGNNEKLFF. V gene TRBV7-9 combines with J gene TRBJ1-4; TRBD1 matches at 7 bases. This CDR3 region has 13 residues. V gave up 7 bases and J gave up 4 bases; unmatched junction bases: 3. Germline V gene lookup returns CDR1 SEHNR and CDR2 FQNEAQ (reference sequence).

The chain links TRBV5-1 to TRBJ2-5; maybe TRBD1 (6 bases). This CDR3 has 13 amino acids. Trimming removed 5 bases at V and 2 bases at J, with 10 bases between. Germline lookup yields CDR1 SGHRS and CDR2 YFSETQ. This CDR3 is CASRTGSQETQYF. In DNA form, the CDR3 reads TGCGCCAGCAGAACAGGGTCACAAGAGACCCAGTACTTC.

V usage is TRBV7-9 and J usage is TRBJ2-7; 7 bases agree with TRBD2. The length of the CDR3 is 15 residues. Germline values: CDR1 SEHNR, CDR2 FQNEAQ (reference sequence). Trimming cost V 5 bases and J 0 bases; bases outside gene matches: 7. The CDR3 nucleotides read TGTGCCAGCAGCCATAGCGGGTTGAGCTCCTACGAGCAGTACTTC. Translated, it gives CASSHSGLSSYEQYF. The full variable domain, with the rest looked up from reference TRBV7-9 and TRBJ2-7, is DTGVSQNPRHKITKRGQNVTFRCDPISEHNRLYWYRQTLGQGPEFLTYFQNEAQLEKSRLLSDRFSAERPKGSFSTLEIQRTEQGDSAMYLCASSHSGLSSYEQYFGPGTRLTVT.

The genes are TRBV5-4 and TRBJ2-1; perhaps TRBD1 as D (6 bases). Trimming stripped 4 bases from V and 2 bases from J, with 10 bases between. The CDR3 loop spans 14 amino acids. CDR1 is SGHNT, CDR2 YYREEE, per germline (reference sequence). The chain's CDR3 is CASSLRTAYNEQFF. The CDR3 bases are TGTGCCAGCAGCCTGCGGACAGCCTACAATGAGCAGTTCTTC.

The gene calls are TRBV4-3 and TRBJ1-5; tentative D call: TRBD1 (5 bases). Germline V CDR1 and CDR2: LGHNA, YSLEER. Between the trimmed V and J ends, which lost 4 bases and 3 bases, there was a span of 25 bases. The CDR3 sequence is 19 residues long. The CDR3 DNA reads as TGCGCCAGCAGCCTCCTCGGTTGTGGAGGGGTTGTGGACAATCAGCCCCAGCATTTT. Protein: CASSLLGCGGVVDNQPQHF.

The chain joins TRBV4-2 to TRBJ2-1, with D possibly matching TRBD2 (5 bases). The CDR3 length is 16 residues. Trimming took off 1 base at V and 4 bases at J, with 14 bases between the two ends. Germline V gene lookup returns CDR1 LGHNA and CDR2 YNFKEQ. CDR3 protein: CASSQAARGKYNEQFF. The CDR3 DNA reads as TGTGCCAGCAGCCAAGCCGCACGGGGTAAATACAATGAGCAGTTCTTC.

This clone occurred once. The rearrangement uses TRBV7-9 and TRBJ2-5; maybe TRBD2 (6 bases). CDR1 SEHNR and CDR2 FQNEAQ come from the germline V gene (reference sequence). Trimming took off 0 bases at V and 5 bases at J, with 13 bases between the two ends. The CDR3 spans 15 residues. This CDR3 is CASSLAGTPGETQYF. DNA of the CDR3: TGTGCCAGCAGCTTAGCCGGGACTCCGGGCGAGACCCAGTACTTC.